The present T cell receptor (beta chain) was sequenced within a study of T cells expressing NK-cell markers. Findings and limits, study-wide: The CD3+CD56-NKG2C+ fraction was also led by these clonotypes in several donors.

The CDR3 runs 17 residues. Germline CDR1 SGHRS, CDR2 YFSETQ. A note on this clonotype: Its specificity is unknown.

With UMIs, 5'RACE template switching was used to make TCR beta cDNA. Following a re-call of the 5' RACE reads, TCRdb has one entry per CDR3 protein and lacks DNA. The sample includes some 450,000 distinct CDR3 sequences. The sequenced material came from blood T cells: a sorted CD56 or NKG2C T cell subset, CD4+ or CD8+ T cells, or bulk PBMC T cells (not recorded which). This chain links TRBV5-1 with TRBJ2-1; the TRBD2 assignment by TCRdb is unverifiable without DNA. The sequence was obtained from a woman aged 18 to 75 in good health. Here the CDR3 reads CASSLQTGTSGRAHRFF.